Following are 32 T cell receptor beta chains from one sample sequenced in a study of regulatory T cells in long-lasting Graves disease. Time point defined: newly diagnosed GD, antithyroid drugs for less than 3 months. RNA isolated from PBMCs was used to make the TCR library. Building the TCR beta libraries relied on iRepertoire HTBI primers, and CDR3 regions underwent Arm-PCR. TCRdb reanalysed the multiplex PCR reads using MiXCR and keeps one entry per CDR3 protein. This repertoire shows almost 450,000 distinct CDR3 sequences, approximately 16% found once; its top ten account for about 10%. These data also featured in a second study, about T cells in Graves' hyperthyroidism and ophthalmopathy.

This material consisted of peripheral blood mononuclear cells (PBMCs), taken at new diagnosis, from a patient treated with antithyroid drugs. These TCRs come from a woman aged 30 to 39 with Graves disease.

The rearrangement links TRBV2 to TRBJ1-6, with TRBD1 matching over 9 bases. V lost 2 bases to trimming and J lost 10 bases; unmatched junction nucleotides: 9. The V gene's germline CDR1 is SNHLY and CDR2 FYNNEI. The CDR3 is 16 amino acids. The CDR3 sequence: CASSELGTGTGSPLHF. As DNA, the CDR3 is TGTGCCAGCAGTGAATTGGGGACAGGGACAGGGTCACCCCTCCACTTT.

Many counts were recorded for this clonotype. V and J are TRBV3-1 and TRBJ2-2; D remains unclear. The CDR3 is made up of 14 amino acids. Germline V gene lookup returns CDR1 LGHDT and CDR2 YNNKEL (reference sequence). V lost 4 bases to trimming and J lost 2 bases, with 8 bases between them. The CDR3 region has the DNA TGTGCCAGCAGCCCCAACTTAAACACCGGGGAGCTGTTTTTT. Amino acids: CASSPNLNTGELFF.

This clonotype appeared once. V gene TRBV29-1 combines with J gene TRBJ2-7; D is ambiguous. The CDR3 is 13 residues long. Trimming took 5 bases from V and 0 from J, leaving 11 bases between them. Germline assignment: CDR1 SQVTM and CDR2 ANQGSEA. In nucleotides, the CDR3 is TGCAGCGTTCCGACCGAAGACTCCTACGAGCAGTACTTC. Amino acid sequence: CSVPTEDSYEQYF.

This clonotype was observed at least ten times. CDR3 DNA sequence: TGTGCCAGCAGCCCCCCCGGTGGCGGGAACTACGAGCAGTACTTC. Translating gives CASSPPGGGNYEQYF. The genes are TRBV18 and TRBJ2-7, with D perhaps TRBD2 (6 bases). Trimming left V 8 bases short and J 3 bases short, with 20 bases between. Germline V CDR1 and CDR2: KGHSH, LQKENI. The CDR3 is 15 amino acids.

The table lists this clonotype with many counts. This chain connects TRBV24-1 to TRBJ2-3; no reliable D call. Germline CDR1 and CDR2: KGHDR and SFDVKD. CDR3 size: 15 residues. V shed 0 bases and J shed 2 bases, with 8 bases lying between them. The CDR3 is CATSDLGPDTDTQYF. The CDR3 DNA is TGTGCCACCAGTGATTTGGGTCCCGACACAGATACGCAGTATTTT.

Comments on this clonotype: A read error likely explains this, since a far larger clone differs by one base. The chain is built from TRBV28 and TRBJ1-1, with unresolved D. Germline V gene sequence: CDR1 MDHEN, CDR2 SYDVKM. The V end was cut by 3 bases, the J end by 6 bases, with 20 bases between. The CDR3 has 16 amino acids. In DNA, the CDR3 is TGTGCCAGCAGTTTCGGTGTACTGACCGAAGGTGCTGAAGCTTTCTTT. This gives the protein CASSFGVLTEGAEAFF.

The rearrangement uses TRBV20-1 and TRBJ2-2, with TRBD2 as a possible D gene (6 bases). This CDR3 comprises 15 residues. Germline CDR1 and CDR2: DFQATT and SNEGSKA (reference sequence). V was cut by 0 bases and J by 4 bases, with 12 bases left in between. DNA of the CDR3: TGCAGTGCTAGAGACGGAGGGGCTGGCACCGGGGAGCTGTTTTTT. It translates to CSARDGGAGTGELFF.

In its sample, this clonotype was seen many times. This chain uses TRBV5-6 with TRBJ2-3; TRBD2 is a possible D gene (6 bases). CDR3 length equals 14 residues. The ends were cut back, 4 bases at V and 2 bases at J, with 11 bases in the middle. Germline V lookup: CDR1 SGHDT, CDR2 YYEEEE. CDR3 nucleotides: TGTGCCAGCAGCGAGGACTACTCCACAGATACGCAGTATTTT. This sequence encodes CASSEDYSTDTQYF.

This clonotype was seen repeatedly, ten times or more. The V call is TRBV20-1, the J call TRBJ2-3, with D perhaps matching TRBD1 (5 bases). Germline V gene data show CDR1 as DFQATT and CDR2 as SNEGSKA (reference sequence). V was pared by 4 bases and J by 0 bases, with 8 bases between. This CDR3 is 13 amino acids long. The CDR3 coding sequence is TGCAGTGCTACTGACAGTAGCACAGATACGCAGTATTTT. It specifies CSATDSSTDTQYF.

The table lists this clonotype with many counts. The chain has TRBV7-2 and TRBJ2-1; 11 nucleotides match TRBD2. V dropped 5 bases and J dropped 8; count of bases not matched to a gene: 11. CDR1 is SGHTA and CDR2 is FQGNSA in the germline V gene. The CDR3 loop spans 16 amino acids. For the CDR3, the DNA is TGTGCCAGCAGCGAAGGACGGCTAGCGGGAGGTTATGAGCAGTTCTTC. It codes for CASSEGRLAGGYEQFF. Full variable domain (remainder filled in from reference TRBV7-2 and TRBJ2-1): GAGVSQSPSNKVTEKGKDVELRCDPISGHTALYWYRQSLGQGLEFLIYFQGNSAPDKSGLPSDRFSAERTGGSVSTLTIQRTQQEDSAVYLCASSEGRLAGGYEQFFGPGTRLTVL.

On this clonotype: A much larger clone differs by one base, so this may be a read error. V usage is TRBV12-3 or TRBV12-4 and J usage is TRBJ2-4, with D perhaps being TRBD1 or TRBD2 (6 bases each). The germline V and J ends were trimmed by 7 bases and 13 bases, with 23 bases remaining between them. The CDR3 has 14 residues. The chain's CDR3 is CASIGGGTTHGQYF. The CDR3 DNA reads TGTGCCAGCATCGGGGGCGGTACGACGCACGGGCAGTACTTC.

This chain joins TRBV5-4 and TRBJ1-2; tentatively, D is TRBD1 (5 bases). The germline CDR1 and CDR2 sequences are SGHNT and YYREEE (reference sequence). Trimming stripped 0 bases from V and 5 bases from J, with 11 bases between. This CDR3 has 14 amino acids. DNA of the CDR3: TGTGCCAGCAGCTTGGGGGACGGTAGTTATGGCTACACCTTC. This sequence encodes CASSLGDGSYGYTF.

This clonotype was counted ten times or more. The chain combines TRBV9 with TRBJ2-1; D may be TRBD2 (6 bases). Germline CDR1 SGDLS, CDR2 YYNGEE. V was shortened by 4 bases and J by 7 bases, with 18 bases between the two germline ends. The CDR3 covers 15 residues. CDR3 amino acids: CASSPASGSANEQFF. The CDR3 coding sequence is TGTGCCAGCAGCCCCGCGAGCGGGTCGGCGAATGAGCAGTTCTTC.

A note on this clonotype: Possible read error: a much larger clone is one base away. The J gene is TRBJ2-5, the V gene TRBV6-2 or TRBV6-3; the D call may be TRBD1 or TRBD2 (5 bases each). Germline CDR1 MNHEY, CDR2 SVGEGT. V was cut by 1 base and J by 11 bases, with 20 bases left in between. The CDR3 has 15 amino acids. The CDR3 loop is CASSYFEGTYNEQYF. In DNA form, the CDR3 reads TGTGCCAGCAGTTACTTTGAGGGGACCTACAATGAGCAGTACTTC.

This clonotype was picked up many times. V and J are TRBV12-3 or TRBV12-4 and TRBJ2-7; TRBD2 might be the D (6 bases). The CDR3 sequence is 15 residues long. Trimming left V 5 bases short and J 6 bases short, with 20 bases between. DNA of the CDR3: TGTGCCAGCAGTCTAAGCGGGCCAGGGTTGTTCGAGCAGTACTTC. Its protein is CASSLSGPGLFEQYF.

This clonotype was observed at least ten times. V is TRBV28 and J is TRBJ2-5; the D gene is possibly TRBD1 (6 bases). This CDR3 is 14 amino acids long. Trimming pared 7 bases from V and 3 bases from J, leaving 15 bases between. Germline V gene lookup returns CDR1 MDHEN and CDR2 SYDVKM. The CDR3, as DNA: TGTGCCAGCACCGACCGGACAGCAAAAGAGACCCAGTACTTC. Translating it yields CASTDRTAKETQYF.

The rearrangement uses TRBV7-6 and TRBJ2-7; a weak D match, TRBD1 (7 bases). Germline lookup yields CDR1 SGHVS and CDR2 FNYEAQ. CDR3 size: 15 residues. Trimming stripped 2 bases from V and 4 bases from J, with 15 bases between. The CDR3 spells CASSLSSAGGYEQYF. The CDR3 DNA reads as TGTGCCAGCAGCTTATCCTCCGCAGGGGGGTACGAGCAGTACTTC.

A word on this clonotype: A junction boundary mismatches the germline segment, possibly from a read error. The chain uses TRBV7-9 and TRBJ2-1, with D hard to call. The germline CDR1 and CDR2 sequences are SEHNR and FQNEAQ (reference sequence). This CDR3 comprises 16 residues. CDR3 region: CASSLGAKNSYNDQFF. CDR3 DNA sequence: TGTGCCAGCAGCTTAGGGGCCAAAAACTCCTACAATGATCAGTTCTTC.

This clonotype was found many times. V is TRBV20-1 and J is TRBJ1-1; 9 bases map to TRBD1. Germline V gene data show CDR1 as DFQATT and CDR2 as SNEGSKA (reference sequence). The CDR3 has 16 residues. The ends lost 2 bases at V and 0 bases at J; junction bases unmatched: 7. CDR3 DNA sequence: TGCAGTGCTAGATTGGGCGACAGGGGGATGAACACTGAAGCTTTCTTT. Protein: CSARLGDRGMNTEAFF.

The rearrangement joins TRBV6-1 to TRBJ1-1; tentatively, D is TRBD1 (6 bases). The germline V gene encodes CDR1 MNHNS and CDR2 SASEGT. The germline V and J ends were trimmed by 5 bases and 1 base, with 11 bases remaining between them. The CDR3 contains 14 residues. CDR3 region: CASSPGTKNTEAFF. CDR3 DNA sequence: TGTGCCAGCAGTCCCGGGACAAAGAACACTGAAGCTTTCTTT.

This clonotype was seen a handful of times. V usage is TRBV5-4 and J usage is TRBJ2-1; 9 nucleotides match TRBD1. J gave up 12 bases and V 1 base, and 5 bases lay outside the gene matches. Germline assignment: CDR1 SGHNT and CDR2 YYREEE (reference sequence). There are 13 residues in the CDR3. CDR3 sequence reads: CASSLSGQGPQFF. As DNA, the CDR3 is TGTGCCAGCAGCTTGTCGGGACAGGGCCCGCAGTTCTTC.

This clonotype was seen many times. The rearrangement uses TRBV20-1 and TRBJ2-1, with D uncertain. The CDR3 is 12 amino acids. The germline V gene has CDR1 DFQATT and CDR2 SNEGSKA (reference sequence). Trimming took 3 bases from V and 7 from J, leaving 10 bases between them. The CDR3: CSARRQENEQFF. CDR3 nucleotides: TGCAGTGCTAGGCGCCAGGAGAATGAGCAGTTCTTC.

This clonotype was observed at least ten times. The chain carries TRBV12-3 or TRBV12-4 and TRBJ1-1; the D gene is possibly TRBD1 (5 bases). The V end lost 7 bases, the J end lost 0 bases, and 15 bases lay between the germline ends. CDR3 length equals 15 residues. The CDR3 here is CASTPTGRLNTEAFF. In DNA, the CDR3 is TGTGCCAGCACTCCGACGGGACGGTTGAACACTGAAGCTTTCTTT.

This clonotype was picked up many times. This chain connects TRBV12-3 or TRBV12-4 to TRBJ1-1; D is ambiguous. The V end was cut by 5 bases, the J end by 6 bases, with 16 bases between. The CDR3 has 14 amino acids. The CDR3 loop is CASSATPYGAEAFF. DNA of the CDR3: TGTGCCAGCAGTGCGACTCCATACGGCGCTGAAGCTTTCTTT.

This clonotype was seen ten or more times. CDR3 in amino acids: CASSGTHNEQFF. CDR3 in DNA: TGTGCCAGCAGCGGGACTCACAATGAGCAGTTCTTC. J is TRBJ2-1 and V is TRBV6-2 or TRBV6-3; perhaps TRBD2 as D (6 bases). Germline V gene sequence: CDR1 MNHEY, CDR2 SVGEGT. The CDR3 extends over 12 amino acids. V was cut by 6 bases and J by 5 bases, with 8 bases left in between.

The V and J genes are TRBV11-2 and TRBJ1-6, with 7 bases matching TRBD1. Losses at the gene ends were 2 bases for V and 8 bases for J; bases not matched to a gene: 3. The CDR3 spans 14 residues. Germline V gene sequence: CDR1 SGHAT, CDR2 FQNNGV. CDR3 DNA sequence: TGTGCCAGCAGCTTAAGGCAGGGGGATTCACCCCTCCACTTT. Protein product: CASSLRQGDSPLHF. The full variable domain, with the rest looked up from reference TRBV11-2 and TRBJ1-6, is EAGVAQSPRYKIIEKRQSVAFWCNPISGHATLYWYQQILGQGPKLLIQFQNNGVVDDSQLPKDRFSAERLKGVDSTLKIQPAKLEDSAVYLCASSLRQGDSPLHFGNGTRLTVT.

The chain has TRBV29-1 and TRBJ2-5; no clear D gene. Germline V gene sequence: CDR1 SQVTM, CDR2 ANQGSEA. Trimming took off 4 bases at V and 1 base at J, with 7 bases between the two ends. There are 12 residues in the CDR3. In nucleotides, the CDR3 is TGCAGCGTTGTTGGTCTCCAAGAGACCCAGTACTTC. The encoded protein is CSVVGLQETQYF.

The chain combines TRBV27 with TRBJ2-1; either TRBD1 or TRBD2 may supply D (5 bases each). V lost 3 bases, J lost 6 bases, and 12 bases lay in between. This CDR3 comprises 14 residues. Germline loops: CDR1 MNHEY, CDR2 SMNVEV (reference sequence). This CDR3 reads CASSLGDLLNEQFF. The CDR3 DNA follows: TGTGCCAGCAGTTTGGGGGATTTGCTCAATGAGCAGTTCTTC.

The rearrangement links TRBV25-1 to TRBJ1-5; D call uncertain. The ends were cut back, 3 bases at V and 5 bases at J, with 5 bases in the middle. Germline CDR1 reads MGHDK; CDR2 reads SYGVNS. The CDR3 sequence is 12 residues long. CDR3 protein: CASSDMDQPQHF. Written as DNA, the CDR3 is TGTGCCAGCAGTGACATGGATCAGCCCCAGCATTTT.

This clonotype was found once. The junction departs from germline at one end; a sequencing error may be responsible. The CDR3 nucleotides are TGTGCCAGCGGCCAAGAACAGAACACTGAAGCTTCCTTT. Its protein product is CASGQEQNTEASF. V usage is TRBV3-1 and J usage is TRBJ1-1; D uncertain. The CDR3 length is 13 residues. Germline V gene lookup returns CDR1 LGHDT and CDR2 YNNKEL (reference sequence).

In its sample, this clonotype was seen many times. The chain employs TRBV6-5 and TRBJ2-2; TRBD1 aligns across 8 bases. Germline loops: CDR1 MNHEY, CDR2 SVGAGI. The CDR3 consists of 20 residues. The J segment lost 1 base and the V segment lost 4 bases, leaving 17 bases of the junction unmatched. DNA for the CDR3: TGTGCCAGCAGTTCCGCAGGGGGCCCTAAACGACTGAAGAACACCGGGGAGCTGTTTTTT. It codes for CASSSAGGPKRLKNTGELFF.

This clonotype was observed at least ten times. The chain employs TRBV7-9 and TRBJ2-7; 9 nucleotides match TRBD2. There are 15 residues in the CDR3. V dropped 1 base and J dropped 6; count of bases not matched to a gene: 7. Germline assignment: CDR1 SEHNR and CDR2 FQNEAQ (reference sequence). CDR3 nucleotide sequence: TGTGCCAGCAGCTTAGATCTTAGCGGGAGAGGCGAGCAGTACTTC. It encodes CASSLDLSGRGEQYF.